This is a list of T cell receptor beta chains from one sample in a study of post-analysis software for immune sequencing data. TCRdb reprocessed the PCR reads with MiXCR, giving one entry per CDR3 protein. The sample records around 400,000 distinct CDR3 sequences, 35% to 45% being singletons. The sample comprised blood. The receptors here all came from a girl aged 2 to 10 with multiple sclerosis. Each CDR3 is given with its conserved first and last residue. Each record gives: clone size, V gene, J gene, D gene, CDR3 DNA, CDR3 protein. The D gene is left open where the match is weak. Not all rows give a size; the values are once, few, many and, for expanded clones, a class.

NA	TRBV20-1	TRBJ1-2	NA	TGCAGTGCTAGAGGCCCCGGGGGCGAGTTGGGCTACACCTTC	CSARGPGGELGYTF
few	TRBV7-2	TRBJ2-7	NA	TGTGCCAGCAGCTTAGGGCTTACGTCCCCCGAGCAGTACTTC	CASSLGLTSPEQYF
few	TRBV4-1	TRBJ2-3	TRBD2	TGCGCCAGCAGCCAAGGCCGGGACTACACAGATACGCAGTATTTT	CASSQGRDYTDTQYF
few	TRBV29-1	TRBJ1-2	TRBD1	TGCAGCGCCCGAGGACAGGTGAACTATGGCTACACCTTC	CSARGQVNYGYTF
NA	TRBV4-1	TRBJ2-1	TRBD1	TGCGCCAGCAGCCAAGATTGGGGACAGGGGAGCAATGAGCAGTTCTTC	CASSQDWGQGSNEQFF
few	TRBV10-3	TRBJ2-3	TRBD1	TGTGCCATCAGTTTTGACAGGGGCAGCACAGATACGCAGTATTTT	CAISFDRGSTDTQYF
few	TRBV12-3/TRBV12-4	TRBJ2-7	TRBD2	TGTGCCAGCAGTTGGACTAGCGGGAGCTCCTACGAGCAGTACTTC	CASSWTSGSSYEQYF
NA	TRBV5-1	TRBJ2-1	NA	TGCGCCAGCAGCTTAGGATTAGGGGCCCCTTCCAATGAGCAGTTCTTC	CASSLGLGAPSNEQFF
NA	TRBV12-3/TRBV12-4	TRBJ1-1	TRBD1	TGTGCCAGCAGCTGGACAGGGGGTAACACTGAAGCTTTCTTT	CASSWTGGNTEAFF
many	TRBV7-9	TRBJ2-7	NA	TGTGCCAGCAGCTCCTCCACTACTAGCTACGAGCAGTACTTC	CASSSSTTSYEQYF
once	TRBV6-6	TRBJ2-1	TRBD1	TGTGCCAGCAGTCCTTCACCGGGACAGGCTCCAAATGAGCAGTTCTTC	CASSPSPGQAPNEQFF
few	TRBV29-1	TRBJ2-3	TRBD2	TGCAGCCAAGCGGGGACGACAGATACGCAGTATTTT	CSQAGTTDTQYF
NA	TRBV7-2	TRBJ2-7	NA	TGTGCCAGCAGCCTACAGCAAGTCTACGAGCAGTACTTC	CASSLQQVYEQYF
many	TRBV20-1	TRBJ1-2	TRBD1	TGCAGTGCTGGGACAGCGTATGTGTATGGCTACACCTTC	CSAGTAYVYGYTF
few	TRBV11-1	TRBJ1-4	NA	TGTGCCAGCAGCTCGCTAGGAGGAGTAAATGAAAAACTGTTTTTT	CASSSLGGVNEKLFF
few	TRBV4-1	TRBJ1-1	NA	TGCGCCAGCAGTCTAAGTGGGGGGCCGGCGTTGTACACTGAAGCTTTCTTT	CASSLSGGPALYTEAFF
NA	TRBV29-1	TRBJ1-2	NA	TGCAGCGTTGAACCGACAGGCGCTAACTATGGCTACACCTTC	CSVEPTGANYGYTF
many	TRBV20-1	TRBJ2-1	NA	TGCAGTGCTAACACAGCCCGGCGTGTCCTCATGGGGAACAATGAGCAGTTCTTC	CSANTARRVLMGNNEQFF
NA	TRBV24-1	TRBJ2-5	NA	TGTGCCACCGCCATGGGCTCCGAGACCCAGTACTTC	CATAMGSETQYF
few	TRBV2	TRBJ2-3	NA	TGTGCCAGCAGTGGAGGGGATACGCAGTATTTT	CASSGGDTQYF
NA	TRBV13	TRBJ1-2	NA	TGTGCCAGCAGCTCCAAGGACTCGGCCAACTATGGCTACACCTTC	CASSSKDSANYGYTF
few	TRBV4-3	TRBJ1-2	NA	TGCGCCAGCAGCCCCCTGGTTGGGGACGCCGGGAGTCACTATGGCTACACCTTC	CASSPLVGDAGSHYGYTF
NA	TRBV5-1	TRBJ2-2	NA	TGCGCCAGCAGCTTGGCCGGGGATTTTCGCACCGGGGAGCTGTTTTTT	CASSLAGDFRTGELFF
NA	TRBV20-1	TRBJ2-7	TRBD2	TGCAGTGCTAGAGGATACAGAGCGGGGGTTATCTACGAGCAGTACTTC	CSARGYRAGVIYEQYF
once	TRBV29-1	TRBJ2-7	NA	TGCAGCGTTGGGGTAGTTATCCGAGAGGCCCAGTACTTC	CSVGVVIREAQYF
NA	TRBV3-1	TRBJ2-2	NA	TGTGCCAGCAGCCAAGCGGGGGGCCGACGCGGGGAGCTGTTTTTT	CASSQAGGRRGELFF
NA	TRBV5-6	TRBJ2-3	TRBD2	TGTGCCAGCAGCCCCAGCGGACTAGCGACCGCAGATACGCAGTATTTT	CASSPSGLATADTQYF
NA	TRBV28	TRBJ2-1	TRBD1	TGTGCCAGCAGCACACGGACAGGGGTACATGAGCAGTTCTTC	CASSTRTGVHEQFF
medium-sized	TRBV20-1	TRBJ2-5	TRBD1	TGCAGTGCTAGAGATCTATACAGGGGCATCGAGACCCAGTACTTC	CSARDLYRGIETQYF
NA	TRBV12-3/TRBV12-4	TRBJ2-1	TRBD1	TGTGCCAGCAGTATCAGGGGGCGCGGGACCTACAATGAGCAGTTCTTC	CASSIRGRGTYNEQFF
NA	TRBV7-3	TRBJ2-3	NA	TGTGCCAGCAGCTCGGCGGGACGGACAGATACGCAGTATTTT	CASSSAGRTDTQYF
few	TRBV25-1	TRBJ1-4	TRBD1	TGTGCCAGCAGTGATTTAAGCCGGGACAGGGATACTTCAACTAATGAAAAACTGTTTTTT	CASSDLSRDRDTSTNEKLFF
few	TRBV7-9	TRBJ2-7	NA	TGTGCCAGCAGCTTAGTCGGCAGGGGCTACGAGCAGTACTTC	CASSLVGRGYEQYF
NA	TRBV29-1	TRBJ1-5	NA	TGCAGCGTCCGGGGGGGAGGGTCTCATCAGCCCCAGCATTTT	CSVRGGGSHQPQHF
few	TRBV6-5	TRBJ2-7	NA	TGTGCCAGCAGTTCGCGGACGGGTAAGGCCTTCTCCTACGAGCAGTACTTC	CASSSRTGKAFSYEQYF
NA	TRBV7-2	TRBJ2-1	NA	TGTGCCAGCAGCTTAGGCCGGGGGCCTTACAATGAGCAGTTCTTC	CASSLGRGPYNEQFF
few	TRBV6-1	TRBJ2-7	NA	TGTGCCAGCAGTGAAGAGGGGACACCAAGGGGGGAGCAGTACTTC	CASSEEGTPRGEQYF
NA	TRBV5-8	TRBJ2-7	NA	TGTGCCAGCAGCTTGCTCCCCGCGAGGGCCGAGCAGTACTTC	CASSLLPARAEQYF
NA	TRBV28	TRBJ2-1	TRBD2	TGTGCCAGCTGCGGGGGGGCGGTAATCACTGAGCAGTTCTTC	CASCGGAVITEQFF
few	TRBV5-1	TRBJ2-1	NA	TGCGCCAGCAGCTTGGCCAGGGTAGGGCTGGTCAAGGATGAGCAGTTCTTC	CASSLARVGLVKDEQFF
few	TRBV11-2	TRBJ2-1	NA	TGTGCCTCAAGCTCCGGGGGAAGTCTCTCCTACAATGAGCAGTTCTTC	CASSSGGSLSYNEQFF
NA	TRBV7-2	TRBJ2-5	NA	TGTGCCAGCAGCTTTGCCTATCCCTTCCAAGAGACCCAGTACTTC	CASSFAYPFQETQYF
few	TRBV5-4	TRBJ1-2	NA	TGTGCCAGCAGCCTCCATACGGACAGACGGGACTATGGCTACACCTTC	CASSLHTDRRDYGYTF
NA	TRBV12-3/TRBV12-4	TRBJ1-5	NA	TGTGCCAGCAGTCGGCCCGCAGATAGCAATCAGCCCCAGCATTTT	CASSRPADSNQPQHF
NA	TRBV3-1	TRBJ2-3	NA	TGTGCCAGCAGCCAAAAATTTCGAGGCGGTAGGATAGGAGATACGCAGTATTTT	CASSQKFRGGRIGDTQYF
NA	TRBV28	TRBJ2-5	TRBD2	TGTGCCAGCAGTTTCGGGGGGAGAGAGACCCAGTACTTC	CASSFGGRETQYF
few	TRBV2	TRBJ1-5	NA	TGTGCCAGCAGTGCGACACATGCAGGACGTCAGCCCCAGCATTTT	CASSATHAGRQPQHF
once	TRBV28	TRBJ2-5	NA	TGTGCCAGCAGTTTCTTGTGGGAGACCCAGTACTTC	CASSFLWETQYF
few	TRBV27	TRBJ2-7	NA	TGTGCCAGCAGTTGGACCGAGGACACCTACGAGCAGTACTTC	CASSWTEDTYEQYF
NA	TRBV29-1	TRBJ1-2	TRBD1	TGCAGCGTTTCGGGACAGGACTATGGCTACACCTTC	CSVSGQDYGYTF